This T cell receptor (beta chain) came from a study of human T cells and chemical hapten exposure. Study overall: Per-sample TCR yield variation was attributed mainly to small pooled library volume differences.

The V segment lost 5 bases and the J segment 5 bases; nucleotides outside the gene matches: 11. CDR1 and CDR2 (germline): MNHEY, SVGEGT. The CDR3 extends over 15 amino acids. Within the library, unique molecular identifiers were attached to each individual cDNA molecule. A single record per CDR3 protein comes from TCRdb applying MiXCR to the 5' RACE reads. The profile shows 81,000 or so distinct CDR3 sequences, approximately 8% of them singletons. This clonotype was recorded a few times. Blood, whole and unfractionated, served as the source for total RNA extraction. The sequence was collected from a male donor in good health. J is TRBJ1-2 and V is TRBV6-2 or TRBV6-3; 7 bases match TRBD1. CDR3 DNA sequence: TGTGCCAGCAGTCTGAGGGGACAGTCGAATTATGGCTACACCTTC. This sequence encodes CASSLRGQSNYGYTF.